Listed below are T cell receptor beta chains from one sample, sequenced in a study of blood T cell repertoires in COVID-19. Sequenced by immunoSEQ multiplex PCR; TCRdb stores in-frame clones only, minus some. The table has about 210,000 clones, over 70% seen once. Sequencing was done on a sample of peripheral blood. The receptors were sampled from a woman aged 50 to 65 with acute or convalescent COVID-19. Both conserved end residues are part of each CDR3. The D gene is left open where the match is weak. Not every row has a clone size; where given, it reads once, few, many or a size class.

size	V	D	J	DNA	CDR3
few	TRBV6-5	TRBD1	TRBJ1-5	TGTGCCAGCAGAAGAGGGGGCTCTGACAATCAGCCCCAGCATTTT	CASRRGGSDNQPQHF
once	TRBV7-6	TRBD2	TRBJ2-5	TGTGCCAGCAGCTTAGAGTTTGCGGGAGGGGACCAAGAGACCCAGTACTTC	CASSLEFAGGDQETQYF
NA	TRBV7-6	TRBD2	TRBJ2-7	TGTGCCAGCAGCTTAGAGTCGGGAGGGGAATACGAGCAGTACTTC	CASSLESGGEYEQYF
NA	TRBV28	TRBD2	TRBJ2-4	TGTGCCAGCAGACCGGATGGACTAGCAGGAAACATTCAGTACTTC	CASRPDGLAGNIQYF
NA	TRBV6-1	NA	TRBJ1-2	TGTGCCAGCAGTGATACCCCGTCCGCTCGAGCTAACTATGGCTACACCTTC	CASSDTPSARANYGYTF
NA	TRBV15	TRBD1	TRBJ2-3	TGTGCCACCAGCCCTACAGGGGGAAGCACAGATACGCAGTATTTT	CATSPTGGSTDTQYF
once	TRBV27	NA	TRBJ1-1	TGTGCCAGCAGTTTCGGGGGTGGAACTGAAGCTTTCTTT	CASSFGGGTEAFF
NA	TRBV3-1/TRBV3-2	NA	TRBJ2-1	TGTGCCAGCAGCCAAAAAAGAGGGGGCTACAATGAGCAGTTCTTC	CASSQKRGGYNEQFF
NA	TRBV14	NA	TRBJ2-7	TGTGCCAGCAGCCAAGCCCGGTACGAGCAGTACTTC	CASSQARYEQYF
once	TRBV5-1	NA	TRBJ2-1	TGCGCCAGCAGGCCAGACTACAATGAGCAGTTCTTC	CASRPDYNEQFF
NA	TRBV7-7	TRBD1	TRBJ2-2	TGTGCCAGCAGCCCGCTACAGGGGACCGGGGAGCTGTTTTTT	CASSPLQGTGELFF
NA	TRBV7-6	NA	TRBJ1-5	TGTGCCAGCAGCCAACTTTATAGCAATCAGCCCCAGCATTTT	CASSQLYSNQPQHF
NA	TRBV9	TRBD2	TRBJ2-1	TGTGCCAGCAGCGGCCGAGGGTATGCGGGAGTAGTTTCTGGGAATGAGCAGTTCTTC	CASSGRGYAGVVSGNEQFF
NA	TRBV7-2	NA	TRBJ1-2	TGTGCCAGCAGCTTAGTGCGGGGTGACTATGGCTACACCTTC	CASSLVRGDYGYTF
NA	TRBV14	TRBD2	TRBJ2-1	TGTGCCAGCAGCCCACTCTCGACCTTACGGGGGGTGGAGGATGAGCAGTTCTTC	CASSPLSTLRGVEDEQFF
NA	TRBV5-1	NA	TRBJ1-1	TGCGCCAGCAGCTTTGTCGGGGGCACTGAAGCTTTCTTT	CASSFVGGTEAFF
NA	TRBV5-5	TRBD1	TRBJ1-4	TGTGCCAGCAGCAAGACAGGGGTTGTGGCTAATGAAAAACTGTTTTTT	CASSKTGVVANEKLFF
NA	TRBV14	TRBD2	TRBJ2-3	TGTGCCAGCAGCCGCACTCTAGCGGGATGGGTGGATACGCAGTATTTT	CASSRTLAGWVDTQYF
NA	TRBV11-2	NA	TRBJ1-1	TGTGCCAGCAGCTCCCCGGGGGGGAGGCGCACTGAAGCTTTCTTT	CASSSPGGRRTEAFF
NA	TRBV24-1	TRBD2	TRBJ2-5	TGTGCCACCAGTGACCTAAAAGCGGGGCAAGAGACCCAGTACTTC	CATSDLKAGQETQYF
NA	TRBV5-8	TRBD1	TRBJ2-3	TGTGCCAGCAGCTTGGGGGACAGGGCAGATACGCAGTATTTT	CASSLGDRADTQYF
NA	TRBV27	TRBD2	TRBJ2-7	TGTGCCAGCAGTTTATCGGGGGTGCCTTCGGGACTAGATCAATCCTACGAGCAGTACTTC	CASSLSGVPSGLDQSYEQYF
few	TRBV7-8	NA	TRBJ1-6	TGTGCCAGCAGCTCACAGGCTAGCTCCTATAATTCACCCCTCCACTTT	CASSSQASSYNSPLHF
NA	TRBV7-9	TRBD2	TRBJ2-7	TGTGCCAGCAGCTTAGGAGTAACGGGAGGCCCCGACGAGCAGTACTTC	CASSLGVTGGPDEQYF
NA	TRBV28	TRBD2	TRBJ2-1	TGTGCCAGCAGTTTGACTAGCGGGAGGGAGTTCTTC	CASSLTSGREFF
NA	TRBV6-5	TRBD1	TRBJ2-1	TGTGCCAGCAGTTACAGGGGGACAGGGGGCTACAATGAGCAGTTCTTC	CASSYRGTGGYNEQFF
NA	TRBV5-1	TRBD2	TRBJ2-1	TGCGCCAGCAGCTTGGGTCGACTAGCGGAGTACAATGAGCAGTTCTTC	CASSLGRLAEYNEQFF
NA	TRBV18	TRBD2	TRBJ2-3	TGTGCCAGCTCTCCCGAACCAGCGGGGGGCACAGATACGCAGTATTTT	CASSPEPAGGTDTQYF
NA	TRBV2	TRBD1	TRBJ2-3	TGTGCCAGCAGCCTCGGACAGGGTGACACAGATACGCAGTATTTT	CASSLGQGDTDTQYF
NA	TRBV5-1	NA	TRBJ2-1	TGCGCCAGCAGCTTCGGTGGGGCGGCGGTGGGGAATGAGCAGTTCTTC	CASSFGGAAVGNEQFF
NA	TRBV5-1	TRBD1	TRBJ2-7	TGCGCCAGCAGCTTAACCACAGGGGGCGGCGGATACGAGCAGTACTTC	CASSLTTGGGGYEQYF
few	TRBV18	NA	TRBJ2-1	TGTGCCAGCTCACCACCGGGCGGAAAGACGGGAAATGAGCAGTTCTTC	CASSPPGGKTGNEQFF
NA	TRBV28	TRBD2	TRBJ2-1	TGTGCCAGCAGTTTTGGGCTAGCGGGAGCCCGGGAGCAGTTCTTC	CASSFGLAGAREQFF
NA	TRBV5-1	NA	TRBJ1-6	TGCGCCAGCAGCTTATCAGGGGCCAATTCACCCCTCCACTTT	CASSLSGANSPLHF
NA	TRBV3-1/TRBV3-2	TRBD2	TRBJ2-3	TGTGCCAGCAGCTCTCGTGGTCTAGCGGGAGCAAGAGATACGCAGTATTTT	CASSSRGLAGARDTQYF
few	TRBV5-6	NA	TRBJ2-2	TGTGCCAGCAGCTTGGCCCAAGCTCTACAGGGAAACACCGGGGAGCTGTTTTTT	CASSLAQALQGNTGELFF
NA	TRBV19	NA	TRBJ1-2	TGTGCCAGTAGTATTAAAGGGGGGGGAATGTACTATGGCTACACCTTC	CASSIKGGGMYYGYTF
NA	TRBV5-1	TRBD1	TRBJ1-4	TGCGCCAGCAGCCCCCAGACAGGGGACGAAAAACTGTTTTTT	CASSPQTGDEKLFF
NA	TRBV28	TRBD1	TRBJ1-4	TGTGCCAGCAGTTCCAGGGGGCGCTCTCAGGAAAAACTGTTTTTT	CASSSRGRSQEKLFF
once	TRBV7-3	NA	TRBJ2-7	TGTGCCAGCAGCTTAGGGCCCGGGAACGAGCAGTACTTC	CASSLGPGNEQYF
NA	TRBV6-5	NA	TRBJ1-6	TGTGCCAGCAGTTACTCCTGGCAGGGAAATTCACCCCTCCACTTT	CASSYSWQGNSPLHF
NA	TRBV6-5	NA	TRBJ1-4	TGTGCCAGCAGCACTTATAGCAGAGGCGAAAAACTGTTTTTT	CASSTYSRGEKLFF
NA	TRBV6-1	NA	TRBJ1-3	TGTGCCAGCAGTGTTCGGACAGACATCTCTGGAAACACCATATATTTT	CASSVRTDISGNTIYF